What follows is one TCR beta chain and its context. This receptor's antigen is unknown. No base-level quality is on record; no much larger clone is a single base apart. The time point label corresponds to: before anti-PD-1 therapy. Genomic DNA extracted from tumor biopsies or peripheral blood was used for bulk TCRbeta sequencing, with input ranging from about 600 ng to 6,500 ng. Every patient had histologically proven advanced or metastatic basal or squamous cell carcinoma and was a poor candidate for surgical resection. Of the approximately 10 patients making up the basal cell carcinoma cohort, 8 underwent bulk tumor TCR sequencing. These data originate in a study of T cells in tumors after PD-1 blockade (dated by TCRdb to about 2019). Regarding the complete study: Prior checkpoint blockade, systemic immunosuppressant use, and recent radiotherapy or other anti-cancer therapy within 4 weeks were grounds for patient exclusion. Patients received pembrolizumab 200 mg every 3 weeks or cemiplimab 350 mg every 2 weeks. Clinical response was assessed using RECIST version 1.1. While on anti-PD-1 treatment, some of the patients also continued taking daily vismodegib 150 mg. On average, peripheral blood samples yielded fewer than 45,000 unique clonotypes and over 100,000 TCR templates (range about 21,000-260,000). To compare clonotypes in blood and tumor, bulk TCR sequencing was done on about 9 peripheral blood samples taken from a handful of patients. Paired single-cell RNA and TCR sequencing was done in the study on site-matched tumors from patients with BCC or SCC, both before and after anti-PD-1 therapy. Paper-wide results and their limitations: Roughly 40% of the TCR clonotypes from tumors also showed up in blood, and some novel exhausted tumor clones were present in pre-treatment blood, which suggests peripheral recruitment. The source of novel T cell clones was not identified and could include lymphoid organs or rare unexpanded clones within the tumor or its periphery.

Trimming accounts for 4 bases at V and 6 bases at J, while the number of junction bases matched to no gene is 16. The germline V gene provides CDR1 SGDLS and CDR2 YYNGEE. From its cysteine to its phenylalanine, the CDR3 spans 18 amino acids. Just CDR3 DNA is preserved here, 54 bases in frame from base 1. Deep TCRbeta sequencing was performed with the immunoSEQ platform. Processing in the source paper ran as follows. Only productive rearrangements were exported from the immunoSEQ Analyzer for downstream analysis. T cell phenotypes were assigned to bulk TCRbeta clonotypes by matching the clonotypes to single-cell RNA+TCR-seq clones with the same TCRbeta sequence. Clone enrichment in tumor was computed as tumor frequency divided by PBMC frequency from bulk TCR sequencing. GLIPH was used to group TCRs into specificity groups, clusters of distinct TCRs likely recognizing common antigens via shared CDR3 motifs. This immuneACCESS table, as held by TCRdb, lists in-frame sequences with V and J called but not all clones. Of the missing ones, under half trace to an unresolved V gene in checked studies; the others have no known cause. That table gives V, J and clone size, and the DNA gave D and trimming. Here the sample has 45,000 to 60,000 clones; just under 80% occur a single time. In total, the top ten clones hold approximately 15% of the sample.

This clonotype originated in a human donor with basal cell carcinoma. The chain employs TRBV9 and TRBJ2-2, with 9 middle bases fitting TRBD1. The source material was PBMCs, sampled before anti-PD-1 treatment. The bases read TGTGCCAGCAGCACATCAAAACCGGGACAGGGAAAGGCCGGGGAGCTGTTTTTT. Its protein is CASSTSKPGQGKAGELFF.